This T cell receptor beta chain was profiled in a study of identical twins. TCRdb used MiXCR to reprocess the 5' RACE reads, holding one entry per CDR3 protein. Of 420,000 or so distinct CDR3 sequences in the sample, less than 20% were seen once. Germline lookup yields CDR1 SGDLS and CDR2 YYNGEE. The CDR3 runs 14 residues. V gave up 0 bases and J gave up 8 bases; unmatched junction bases: 5. The clonotype comes from a man aged 50-59 years in good health. The V gene is TRBV9, the J gene TRBJ2-1; 7 nucleotides align to TRBD2. The sequencing sample was made of naive T cells sorted from blood. The CDR3 protein is CASSVGTRGHEQFF. CDR3 coding DNA: TGTGCCAGCAGCGTAGGGACTAGGGGCCATGAGCAGTTCTTC.